Listed below are T cell receptor beta chains from one sample, sequenced in a study of cytomegalovirus exposure and HLA in healthy donors. Sequenced by immunoSEQ multiplex PCR; TCRdb stores in-frame clones only, minus some. The repertoire has more than 150,000 clones, roughly 80% of them found once; the top ten carry roughly 1.4%. The sample taken for sequencing was PBMCs. Every receptor here comes from a man between 50 and 59 years old in good health and CMV-seropositive. The CDR3 runs from the conserved cysteine through the conserved F or W. The D gene is left open where the match is weak. Clone size is not always given. Where it is, it says once, few, many or a class for expanded clones.

cdr3_nt,cdr3_aa,clone_size,d_call,v_call,j_call
TGTGCCAGCAGCAAAGGGACAGGGGGCGGGCGTGAAGCTTTCTTT,CASSKGTGGGREAFF,.,TRBD1,TRBV7-3,TRBJ1-1
TGTGCCAGCAGGAGCGGACCCGGTGAAAAACTGTTTTTT,CASRSGPGEKLFF,.,.,TRBV2,TRBJ1-4
TGTGCCAGCAGCCCGGAGGGCATCTATGGCTACACCTTC,CASSPEGIYGYTF,.,.,TRBV6-5,TRBJ1-2
TGTGCCAGCAGTTTCCACAGGGGGAACACTGAAGCTTTCTTT,CASSFHRGNTEAFF,.,TRBD1,TRBV28,TRBJ1-1
TGTGCCAGCAGCTTGACAGGGCGGCTGGAAGAAAAACTGTTTTTT,CASSLTGRLEEKLFF,once,.,TRBV5-6,TRBJ1-4
TGTGCCTGGAGTGGGAGGGACTATAGCAATCAGCCCCAGCATTTT,CAWSGRDYSNQPQHF,.,.,TRBV30,TRBJ1-5
TGTGCCAGCAGCGCTGGTGAGGAGGCCAGCTACGAGCAGTACTTC,CASSAGEEASYEQYF,.,.,TRBV9,TRBJ2-7
TGCGCCAGCAGCTTGGGCCAGGGGGCAATAGATACGCAGTATTTT,CASSLGQGAIDTQYF,.,TRBD1,TRBV5-1,TRBJ2-3
TGTGCCAGCTTCGAGGCGGGAAGCAGCAATCAGCCCCAGCATTTT,CASFEAGSSNQPQHF,.,.,TRBV28,TRBJ1-5
TGTGCCAGCAGTGCCAGGGCTAGCGCCGACGAGCAGTACTTC,CASSARASADEQYF,once,.,TRBV27,TRBJ2-7
TGTGCCAGTAGTGGGCATCAGACGCAGTATTTT,CASSGHQTQYF,.,.,TRBV19,TRBJ2-3
TGTGCCAGCAGTGAGGGACTAGCACCCACAGATACGCAGTATTTT,CASSEGLAPTDTQYF,.,TRBD2,TRBV6-4,TRBJ2-3
TGCGCCAGCAGCTTGCCAGATTCGTACGAGCAGTACTTC,CASSLPDSYEQYF,.,.,TRBV5-1,TRBJ2-7
TGCGCCAGCAGCATCCGGGACAGGGCCCACGAGCAGTACTTC,CASSIRDRAHEQYF,.,TRBD1,TRBV5-1,TRBJ2-7
TGCGCCAGCAGCCGGGACTATTCCTACAATGAGCAGTTCTTC,CASSRDYSYNEQFF,.,TRBD2,TRBV4-1,TRBJ2-1
TGTGCCAGCAGCTTGACGCCAACCTATGCGGATGGCTACACCTTC,CASSLTPTYADGYTF,.,.,TRBV5-5,TRBJ1-2
TGTGCCAGCAGTTTCTCGGCAGGGCGGCAGCCCCAGCATTTT,CASSFSAGRQPQHF,.,.,TRBV28,TRBJ1-5
TGTGCCAGCAGTCGTAGGGACAGTTGGGATCAGCCCCAGCATTTT,CASSRRDSWDQPQHF,many,TRBD1,TRBV2,TRBJ1-5
TGCGCCAGCAGCTTACCGGGGACTAGCACAGATACGCAGTATTTT,CASSLPGTSTDTQYF,.,.,TRBV5-1,TRBJ2-3
TGTGCCAGCAGCTTTCTCCAGCAAGGGAGCTACGAGCAGTACTTC,CASSFLQQGSYEQYF,.,.,TRBV7-9,TRBJ2-7
TGCAGCGTGGAGCCGGGACAGGGAGTTGGTGGCTACACCTTC,CSVEPGQGVGGYTF,.,TRBD1,TRBV29-1,TRBJ1-2
TGTGCCAGCAGCCCCGGTGGGACACTTCCCACAGATACGCAGTATTTT,CASSPGGTLPTDTQYF,.,.,TRBV7-9,TRBJ2-3
TGCGCCAGCAAGGGGACAGGGGCCTCCTACGAGCAGTACTTC,CASKGTGASYEQYF,.,TRBD1,TRBV10-1,TRBJ2-7
TGTGCCTGGGGCCCGCGTCGGGTAAATCAGCCCCAGCATTTT,CAWGPRRVNQPQHF,.,.,TRBV30,TRBJ1-5
TGTGCCAGCAGCGCCTCCTATCATCAAACTAGCGGGTGGGGCACCGGGGAGCTGTTTTTT,CASSASYHQTSGWGTGELFF,.,TRBD2,TRBV9,TRBJ2-2
TGTGCCAGCAGCCAGGACAGGTTTGAAGCTTTCTTT,CASSQDRFEAFF,.,TRBD1,TRBV2,TRBJ1-1
TGCGCCAGCAGCTTAGGACAGGGGAGCACAGATACGCAGTATTTT,CASSLGQGSTDTQYF,.,TRBD1,TRBV5-1,TRBJ2-3
TGTGCCAGCAGTTCCATGGGACTAGCGGGAATCGATGAGCAGTTCTTC,CASSSMGLAGIDEQFF,.,TRBD2,TRBV2,TRBJ2-1
TGCGCCAGCAGCCAAGGGAGCCAAGAGACCCAGTACTTC,CASSQGSQETQYF,.,.,TRBV4-1,TRBJ2-5
TGCAGCGTCTCGAAAACAGGAGATCAGCCCCAGCATTTT,CSVSKTGDQPQHF,.,.,TRBV29-1,TRBJ1-5
TGTGCCATCAGTGAGTTTGAGTACTATGGCTACACCTTC,CAISEFEYYGYTF,.,.,TRBV10-3,TRBJ1-2
TGTGCCAGCAATCAGGGGGGACTAGCTGTGGAGCAGTACTTC,CASNQGGLAVEQYF,.,TRBD2,TRBV28,TRBJ2-7
TGCGCCAGCACCCATTCCGGGACAGGGGGTGAAAAACTGTTTTTT,CASTHSGTGGEKLFF,.,TRBD1,TRBV5-1,TRBJ1-4
TGTGCCAGCAACCCGGGGACAATGCTCCAAGAGACCCAGTACTTC,CASNPGTMLQETQYF,.,.,TRBV5-8,TRBJ2-5
TGCGCCAGCAGCCAAGGGCTAGCGGGGGTATCCTACGAGCAGTACTTC,CASSQGLAGVSYEQYF,.,TRBD2,TRBV4-3,TRBJ2-7